These 28 T cell receptor beta chains originate from one sample sequenced in a study of OX40 agonist ivuxolimab in advanced cancers. Profiling relied on immunoSEQ multiplex PCR, and the TCRdb table lists in-frame clones only, not all of them. Of 73,000 or so clones listed, roughly 86% were seen once; the top ten hold 0.7% to 1%. The sample consisted of CD4+ or CD8+ T cells sorted from blood, taken in a trial of the OX40 agonist ivuxolimab. These receptors originate from an adult with an advanced solid tumor such as melanoma, head and neck, liver or kidney cancer.

The rearrangement joins TRBV5-1 to TRBJ1-1; D unclear. Deletions cut 4 bases from V and 4 bases from J, with 20 bases between. This CDR3 is built from 16 residues. Per germline, CDR1 SGHRS and CDR2 YFSETQ. Written as DNA, the CDR3 is TGCGCCAGCAGCCCGAGAGCCACGGGGATGAGCACTGAAGCTTTCTTT. It yields the protein CASSPRATGMSTEAFF. The variable domain in full, with the rest retrieved from reference TRBV5-1 and TRBJ1-1, is KAGVTQTPRYLIKTRGQQVTLSCSPISGHRSVSWYQQTPGQGLQFLFEYFSETQRNKGNFPGRFSGRQFSNSRSEMNVSTLELGDSALYLCASSPRATGMSTEAFFGQGTRLTVV.

The rearrangement uses TRBV27 and TRBJ2-1, with 10 bases lining up with TRBD2. The CDR3 consists of 15 residues. The V gene end was trimmed by 5 bases and the J gene end by 9 bases; junction bases not matched to a gene: 10. Germline values: CDR1 MNHEY, CDR2 SMNVEV (reference sequence). The CDR3, as DNA: TGTGCCAGCAGTAAAGCTCCAGCGGGAGGGGCTGAGCAGTTCTTC. Amino acids: CASSKAPAGGAEQFF.

V gene TRBV5-1 combines with J gene TRBJ2-7; 9 bases line up with TRBD1. Germline V gene sequence: CDR1 SGHRS, CDR2 YFSETQ. CDR3 length equals 14 residues. V trimming: 4 bases; J trimming: 4 bases; junction bases outside the gene matches: 6. CDR3 coding DNA: TGCGCCAGCAGCAATACAGGGGGCAAGTACGAGCAGTACTTC. Amino acids: CASSNTGGKYEQYF.

The rearrangement joins TRBV7-9 to TRBJ1-5; D is uncertain. Germline lookup yields CDR1 SEHNR and CDR2 FQNEAQ (reference sequence). Trimming pared 3 bases from V and 3 bases from J, leaving 6 bases between. This CDR3 is built from 13 residues. The CDR3 here is CASSLGVNQPQHF. CDR3 in DNA: TGTGCCAGCAGCTTGGGTGTCAATCAGCCCCAGCATTTT.

The chain uses TRBV7-6 and TRBJ2-3, with D hard to call. CDR1 SGHVS and CDR2 FNYEAQ come from the germline V gene. This CDR3 is built from 14 residues. Trimming shortened V by 1 base and J by 5 bases, and 10 bases separated the two germline ends. The CDR3 loop is CASSLVGGGDTQYF. CDR3 DNA: TGTGCCAGCAGCTTAGTCGGCGGTGGAGATACGCAGTATTTT.

The chain links TRBV18 to TRBJ2-7; the D is unclear. CDR1 is KGHSH and CDR2 is LQKENI in the germline V gene. Trimming removed 0 bases at V and 2 bases at J, with 8 bases between. The CDR3 has 14 residues. The CDR3 sequence is CASSPPVVTYEQYF. CDR3 nucleotides: TGTGCCAGCTCACCACCGGTTGTTACCTACGAGCAGTACTTC.

This sequence joins TRBV7-6 and TRBJ2-7, with 7 bases fitting TRBD1. The CDR3 has 14 residues. With V trimmed by 0 bases and J by 5 bases, 4 bases remained unmatched. CDR1 SGHVS and CDR2 FNYEAQ come from the germline V gene. The CDR3 here is CASSLAKGGHEQYF. As DNA, the CDR3 is TGTGCCAGCAGCTTAGCTAAAGGGGGCCACGAGCAGTACTTC.

The rearrangement links TRBV5-4 to TRBJ1-2; TRBD1 aligns across 7 bases. Trimming took 0 bases from V and 4 from J; bases not matched to a gene: 9. The CDR3 loop spans 16 amino acids. CDR1 SGHNT and CDR2 YYREEE come from the germline V gene (reference sequence). The CDR3 sequence is CASSLGSGRGVYGYTF. Written as DNA, the CDR3 is TGTGCCAGCAGCTTGGGGTCGGGCAGGGGGGTCTATGGCTACACCTTC. Complete variable domain (other parts from reference TRBV5-4 and TRBJ1-2): ETGVTQSPTHLIKTRGQQVTLRCSSQSGHNTVSWYQQALGQGPQFIFQYYREEENGRGNFPPRFSGLQFPNYSSELNVNALELDDSALYLCASSLGSGRGVYGYTFGSGTRLTVV.

The genes are TRBV5-1 and TRBJ2-2; D gene unclear. V was cut by 4 bases and J by 2 bases, with 12 bases left in between. Germline loops: CDR1 SGHRS, CDR2 YFSETQ. The CDR3 length is 15 residues. CDR3 sequence (DNA): TGCGCCAGCAGCCCTTCTTTCACCAACACCGGGGAGCTGTTTTTT. Translated, it gives CASSPSFTNTGELFF.

This chain uses TRBV4-2 with TRBJ1-5; the D gene is possibly TRBD1 (5 bases). Germline V CDR1 and CDR2: LGHNA, YNFKEQ. The CDR3 is 16 residues long. Trimming removed 0 bases at V and 7 bases at J, with 16 bases between. CDR3 sequence: CASSQDRTGGSQPQHF. The CDR3 bases are TGTGCCAGCAGCCAAGACAGGACGGGGGGTAGCCAGCCCCAGCATTTT.

The chain couples TRBV4-1 to TRBJ1-2; D may be TRBD1 (6 bases). The CDR3 runs to 16 residues. The V end was cut by 3 bases, the J end by 8 bases, with 22 bases between. Germline V gene data show CDR1 as MGHRA and CDR2 as YSYEKL. The CDR3 sequence: CASSQLPRLQGTGYTF. The CDR3 coding sequence is TGCGCCAGCAGCCAGTTACCTCGATTACAGGGAACAGGCTACACCTTC.

To note about this clone: Germline is not matched at one junction end, which may reflect a read error. The chain carries TRBV18 and TRBJ2-2, with TRBD1 as a possible D gene (6 bases). The germline gives CDR1 KGHSH, CDR2 LQKENI. The CDR3 has 18 amino acids. The CDR3 DNA is TGTGCCAGCTCACCACTGCCTACAGGGTCGTCGAAGACCGGGGAGCTGTTTTTT. It is translated as CASSPLPTGSSKTGELFF.

V and J are TRBV6-1 and TRBJ2-7; 7 bases line up with TRBD1. The length of the CDR3 is 12 residues. Germline lookup yields CDR1 MNHNS and CDR2 SASEGT. V lost 8 bases to trimming and J lost 1 base; unmatched junction nucleotides: 2. CDR3 amino acids: CASRDRSYEQYF. DNA for the CDR3: TGTGCCAGCCGGGACAGATCCTACGAGCAGTACTTC.

The chain carries TRBV5-1 and TRBJ2-7, with TRBD1 matching 8 bases. This CDR3 has 14 amino acids. Unmatched junction bases numbered 8, after V lost 4 bases and J lost 5 bases. CDR1 is SGHRS, CDR2 YFSETQ, per germline. CDR3 DNA sequence: TGCGCCAGCAGCAGTGGACAGGGATGGGACGAGCAGTACTTC. This codes for CASSSGQGWDEQYF.

The chain employs TRBV7-3 and TRBJ1-2; 12 positions agree with TRBD1. J lost 7 bases, V lost 5 bases, and 8 bases had no gene match. Per the germline V gene, CDR1 is SGHTA and CDR2 is FQGTGA. The CDR3 spans 15 residues. CDR3 sequence reads: CASSPGTGGKVGYTF. CDR3 sequence (DNA): TGTGCCAGCAGCCCGGGGACAGGGGGCAAAGTTGGCTACACCTTC.

V and J are TRBV6-1 and TRBJ2-1, with 9 positions matching TRBD2. CDR1 is MNHNS, CDR2 SASEGT, per germline. The trim removed 1 base at V and 3 bases at J, leaving 1 base unmatched. CDR3 length: 15 residues. The CDR3 region has the DNA TGTGCCAGCAGTGAAGGGCGGGGGGGCTACAATGAGCAGTTCTTC. This codes for CASSEGRGGYNEQFF.

V gene TRBV25-1 combines with J gene TRBJ1-5; TRBD1 agrees at 8 bases. The ends lost 4 bases at V and 5 bases at J; junction bases unmatched: 7. Germline V gene data show CDR1 as MGHDK and CDR2 as SYGVNS. This CDR3 is built from 15 residues. The CDR3 loop is CASSADRGHDQPQHF. The DNA of the CDR3 is TGTGCCAGCAGTGCCGACAGGGGCCACGATCAGCCCCAGCATTTT.

The V and J genes are TRBV7-3 and TRBJ1-1, with 7 bases lining up with TRBD1. V lost 3 bases to trimming and J lost 0 bases; unmatched junction nucleotides: 1. The V gene's germline CDR1 is SGHTA and CDR2 FQGTGA. The CDR3 consists of 14 residues. Here the CDR3 reads CASSFGTVNTEAFF. DNA for the CDR3: TGTGCCAGCAGCTTCGGGACAGTGAACACTGAAGCTTTCTTT.

V gene TRBV6-5 combines with J gene TRBJ2-6; possibly TRBD2 for D (6 bases). Germline V gene data show CDR1 as MNHEY and CDR2 as SVGAGI. V was cut by 4 bases and J by 4 bases, with 8 bases left in between. This CDR3 comprises 14 residues. The CDR3 DNA is TGTGCCAGCAGTTCGGGGGACGGGGCCAACGTCCTGACTTTC. Translating gives CASSSGDGANVLTF.

The chain uses TRBV12-2 and TRBJ1-4; the tabulated D call, TRBD1, remains unverified against the DNA. TRBV12-2 is labeled a pseudogene. This CDR3 is 16 amino acids long. This chain's CDR3 is CASRLMGAYRDEKLFF. The DNA for the CDR3 is TGTGCAAGTCGCTTAATGGGGGCATACAGAGATGAAAAACTGTTTTTT.

The V gene is TRBV7-3, the J gene TRBJ1-1; no firm D call. The V gene's germline CDR1 is SGHTA and CDR2 FQGTGA. The V and J ends lost 5 bases and 1 base respectively, with 8 bases between them. The CDR3 contains 13 residues. This chain's CDR3 is CASSEGSNTEAFF. CDR3 nucleotides: TGTGCCAGCAGCGAGGGTTCGAACACTGAAGCTTTCTTT.

This clone was seen just once. The rearrangement uses TRBV29-1 and TRBJ2-1; TRBD2 matches 12 bases. Germline V lookup: CDR1 SQVTM, CDR2 ANQGSEA. Trimming took 7 bases from V and 7 from J; bases not matched to a gene: 5. This CDR3 comprises 13 residues. The CDR3 spells CSGGLAGMNEQFF. In DNA form, the CDR3 reads TGCAGCGGCGGACTAGCGGGAATGAATGAGCAGTTCTTC.

In this sample, this clone turned up once. In the same sample, other DNA sequences code for this CDR3. The chain employs TRBV5-6 and TRBJ2-5; 8 bases agree with TRBD2. The CDR3 is 13 amino acids. Trimming removed 0 bases from V and 7 bases from J; junction bases left unmatched: 2. CDR1 SGHDT and CDR2 YYEEEE come from the germline V gene. The CDR3 reads CASSLAGRATQYF. DNA of the CDR3: TGTGCCAGCAGCTTGGCCGGGAGGGCGACCCAGTACTTC.

The chain uses TRBV5-8 and TRBJ1-2, with D hard to call. V was trimmed by 5 bases and J by 3 bases, leaving 14 bases between them. CDR3 length: 14 amino acids. Germline loops: CDR1 SGHTS, CDR2 YDEGEE. The CDR3 loop reads CASSLQRGDYGYTF. Here the CDR3 DNA reads TGTGCCAGCAGTCTGCAGCGGGGAGACTATGGCTACACCTTC.

This clone has more than one count but fewer than ten. The rearrangement uses TRBV4-2 and TRBJ2-5; TRBD2 matches 11 bases. This CDR3 has 18 amino acids. After removal of 0 bases from V and 7 bases from J, the junction contained 13 bases not matched to a gene. The V gene's germline CDR1 is LGHNA and CDR2 YNFKEQ. The CDR3: CASSQDPPSGGSRVTQYF. CDR3 nucleotides: TGTGCCAGCAGCCAAGACCCCCCTAGCGGGGGGTCCAGGGTGACCCAGTACTTC.

The gene calls are TRBV4-1 and TRBJ2-3; 10 bases are shared with TRBD1. This CDR3 region has 17 residues. Germline-derived CDR1 and CDR2 are MGHRA and YSYEKL. V lost 0 bases to trimming and J lost 1 base; unmatched junction nucleotides: 4. CDR3 nucleotides: TGCGCCAGCAGCCAAGAACGGACAGGGGGACGCACAGATACGCAGTATTTT. It codes for CASSQERTGGRTDTQYF.

The rearrangement joins TRBV19 to TRBJ1-3; D uncertain. The CDR3 sequence is 16 residues long. V lost 5 bases and J lost 0, with 14 bases in between. CDR1 and CDR2 from the germline V gene are LNHDA and SQIVND (reference sequence). CDR3 coding DNA: TGTGCCAGTAGTCGATTCGGGTCGAGCTCTGGAAACACCATATATTTT. This encodes CASSRFGSSSGNTIYF.

This chain uses TRBV29-1 with TRBJ2-5; TRBD2 matches at 10 bases. With 6 bases clipped from V and 5 bases from J, the junction kept 12 bases outside the gene matches. In germline, CDR1 is SQVTM, CDR2 ANQGSEA. The CDR3 is 15 amino acids. Here the CDR3 reads CSVVWGLASEETQYF. The CDR3 DNA sequence: TGCAGCGTGGTTTGGGGACTAGCGAGTGAGGAGACCCAGTACTTC.